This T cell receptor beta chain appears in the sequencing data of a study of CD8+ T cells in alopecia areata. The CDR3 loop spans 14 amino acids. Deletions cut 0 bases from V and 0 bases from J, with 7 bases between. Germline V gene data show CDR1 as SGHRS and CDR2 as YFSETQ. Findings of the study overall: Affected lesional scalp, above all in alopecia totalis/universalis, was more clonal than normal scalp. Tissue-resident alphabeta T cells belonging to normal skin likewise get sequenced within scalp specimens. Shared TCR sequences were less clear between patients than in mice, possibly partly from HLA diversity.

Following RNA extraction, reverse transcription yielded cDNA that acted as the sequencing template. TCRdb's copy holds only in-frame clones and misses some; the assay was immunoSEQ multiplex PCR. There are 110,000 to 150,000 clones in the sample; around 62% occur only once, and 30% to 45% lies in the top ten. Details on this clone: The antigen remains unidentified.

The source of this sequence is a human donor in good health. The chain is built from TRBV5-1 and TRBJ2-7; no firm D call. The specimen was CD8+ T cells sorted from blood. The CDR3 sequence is CASSLGPGSYEQYF. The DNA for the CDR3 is TGCGCCAGCAGCTTGGGTCCAGGCTCCTACGAGCAGTACTTC.